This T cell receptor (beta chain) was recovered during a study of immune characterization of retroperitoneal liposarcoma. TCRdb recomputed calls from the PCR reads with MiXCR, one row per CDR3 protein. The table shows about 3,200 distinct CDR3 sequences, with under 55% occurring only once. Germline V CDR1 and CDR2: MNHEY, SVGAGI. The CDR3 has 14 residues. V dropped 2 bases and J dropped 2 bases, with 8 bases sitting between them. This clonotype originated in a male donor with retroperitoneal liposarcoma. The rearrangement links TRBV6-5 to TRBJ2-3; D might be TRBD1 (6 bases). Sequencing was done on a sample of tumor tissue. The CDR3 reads CASSYRDNTDTQYF. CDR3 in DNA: TGTGCCAGCAGTTACAGGGACAACACAGATACGCAGTATTTT.